The clone carrying this T cell receptor (beta chain) has a handful of counts. The germline V and J ends were trimmed by 0 bases and 2 bases, with 8 bases remaining between them. The CDR3 spans 14 residues. From germline, CDR1 is LGHDT and CDR2 YNNKEL (reference sequence). Molecular barcoding with unique molecular identifiers was used for the TCRbeta library. TCRdb analysed the PCR reads with MiXCR anew, one entry per CDR3 protein. Of almost 500,000 distinct CDR3 sequences in the sample, approximately 13% were seen once. The data were obtained in a study of T-cell reconstitution after alpha-beta-depleted transplantation in children.

The sample in question was PBMCs from the stem cell graft donor, obtained from the stem cell graft. This TCR was sampled from a human donor who donated a stem cell graft to a child with combined immunodeficiency. This chain uses TRBV3-1 with TRBJ2-7; D is uncertain. The CDR3 here is CASSQDGAPYEQYF. CDR3 in DNA: TGTGCCAGCAGCCAAGATGGCGCGCCCTACGAGCAGTACTTC.